The 9 T cell receptor beta chains below were found in one sample sequenced in a study of T cells in Graves' hyperthyroidism and ophthalmopathy. TCR beta CDR3 regions were amplified from RNA. The HTBI set primed first-round TCR CDR3 RT-PCR. TCRdb reprocessed the multiplex PCR reads via MiXCR and lists one record per CDR3 protein. The sample lists about 610,000 distinct CDR3 sequences; around 45% were seen once. Sequenced sample: peripheral blood or thyroid tissue (not recorded which). The receptors were sampled from a woman between 18 and 30 years old with Graves' hyperthyroidism.

This clonotype has ten or more counts. The chain is built from TRBV15 and TRBJ2-7; D is undetermined. Per the germline V gene, CDR1 is LNHNV and CDR2 is YYDKDF (reference sequence). V was trimmed by 0 bases and J by 2 bases, leaving 14 bases between them. The CDR3 extends over 16 amino acids. The CDR3 DNA follows: TGTGCCACCAGCAGAGATCGTACGGCGGCTACCTACGAGCAGTACTTC. It encodes CATSRDRTAATYEQYF. Combining the CDR3 with reference TRBV15 and TRBJ2-7 gives the whole variable domain DAMVIQNPRYQVTQFGKPVTLSCSQTLNHNVMYWYQQKSSQAPKLLFHYYDKDFNNEADTPDNFQSRRPNTSFCFLDIRSPGLGDTAMYLCATSRDRTAATYEQYFGPGTRLTVT.

This clonotype has just a few counts. The genes are TRBV6-5 and TRBJ1-1, with D maybe TRBD1 (6 bases). This CDR3 has 17 residues. Trimming took off 1 base at V and 4 bases at J, with 19 bases between the two ends. CDR1 and CDR2 from the germline V gene are MNHEY and SVGAGI. The CDR3 region is CASSYYNSQEGGTEAFF. CDR3 bases: TGTGCCAGCAGTTACTACAACAGTCAAGAAGGGGGCACTGAAGCTTTCTTT.

The V call is TRBV10-3, the J call TRBJ2-7, with 7 nucleotides matching TRBD1. Trimming at V came to 10 bases and at J to 7 bases, leaving 13 bases not matched to a gene. Per the germline V gene, CDR1 is ENHRY and CDR2 is SYGVKD. CDR3 length: 13 amino acids. The CDR3, as DNA: TGTGCCACCACTGGGACAGACGAGGGGGAGCAGTACTTC. Encoded protein: CATTGTDEGEQYF.

This chain links TRBV20-1 with TRBJ1-1; TRBD1 aligns across 7 bases. CDR3 length equals 15 residues. Germline CDR1 reads DFQATT; CDR2 reads SNEGSKA (reference sequence). With V trimmed by 6 bases and J by 2 bases, 12 bases remained unmatched. Here the CDR3 DNA reads TGCAGTGCCAGGGAGTTGAGGGGGCAAAACACTGAAGCTTTCTTT. Translated: CSARELRGQNTEAFF.

The chain is built from TRBV29-1 and TRBJ2-5; TRBD1 matches at 7 bases. Germline CDR1 is SQVTM and CDR2 is ANQGSEA. V shed 7 bases and J 5 bases; nucleotides not matched to a gene: 4. This CDR3 spans 11 amino acids. Here the CDR3 reads CSADREETQYF. The CDR3 DNA is TGCAGCGCTGACAGGGAGGAGACCCAGTACTTC.

This clonotype was counted ten times or more. This rearrangement joins TRBV25-1 to TRBJ1-3, with D possibly being TRBD1 (5 bases). CDR1 MGHDK and CDR2 SYGVNS come from the germline V gene. The CDR3 is 13 residues long. V was clipped by 4 bases and J by 7 bases, with 11 bases between them. The CDR3 loop is CASSVRGRNTIYF. The CDR3 nucleotides read TGTGCCAGCAGTGTACGGGGGAGGAACACCATATATTTT.

J is TRBJ1-2 and V is TRBV25-1; D is ambiguous. Trimming removed 8 bases at V and 8 bases at J, with 12 bases between. The CDR3 has 11 amino acids. Germline V CDR1 and CDR2: MGHDK, SYGVNS. The CDR3 loop is CASRVPDGYTF. CDR3 DNA: TGTGCCAGCCGTGTCCCAGACGGCTACACCTTC.

Points on this clonotype: One end of the junction varies from germline; a read error may be responsible. V and J are TRBV7-2 and TRBJ2-7, with 7 bases fitting TRBD1. Looked up from germline, CDR1 is SGHTA and CDR2 is FQGNSA. The CDR3 loop spans 15 amino acids. Written as DNA, the CDR3 is TGTGCCAGCAGCTCGAGGGGGCTGGACACCGGGGAGCTGTACTTC. Its translation is CASSSRGLDTGELYF.

This clonotype was recorded at least ten times. The chain has TRBV25-1 and TRBJ2-5, with TRBD2 matching 15 bases. V trimming: 11 bases; J trimming: 4 bases; junction bases outside the gene matches: 11. Germline V CDR1 and CDR2: MGHDK, SYGVNS. The CDR3 sequence is 16 residues long. The CDR3, as DNA: TGTGCCCTGGGGAGGACTAGCGGGAGGGCCGGAGAGACCCAGTACTTC. Its protein is CALGRTSGRAGETQYF.